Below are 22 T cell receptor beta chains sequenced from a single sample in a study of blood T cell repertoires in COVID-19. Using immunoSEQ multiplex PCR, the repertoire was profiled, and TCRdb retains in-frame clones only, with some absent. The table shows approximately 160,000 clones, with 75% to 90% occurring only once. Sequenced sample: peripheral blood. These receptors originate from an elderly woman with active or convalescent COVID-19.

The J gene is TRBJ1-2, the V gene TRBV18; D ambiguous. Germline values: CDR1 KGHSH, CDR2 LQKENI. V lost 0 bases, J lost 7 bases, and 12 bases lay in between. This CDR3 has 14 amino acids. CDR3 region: CASSPPQTSFGYTF. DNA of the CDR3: TGTGCCAGCTCACCACCACAAACCAGTTTTGGCTACACCTTC.

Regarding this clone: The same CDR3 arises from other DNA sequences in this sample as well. The CDR3 protein is CASSLQGYEQYF. For the CDR3, the DNA is TGTGCCAGCAGCCTACAGGGCTACGAGCAGTACTTC. The rearrangement uses TRBV7-9 and TRBJ2-7; D is perhaps TRBD1 (6 bases). The CDR3 loop spans 12 amino acids. Looked up from germline, CDR1 is SEHNR and CDR2 is FQNEAQ (reference sequence). V lost 5 bases to trimming and J lost 3 bases, with 8 bases between them.

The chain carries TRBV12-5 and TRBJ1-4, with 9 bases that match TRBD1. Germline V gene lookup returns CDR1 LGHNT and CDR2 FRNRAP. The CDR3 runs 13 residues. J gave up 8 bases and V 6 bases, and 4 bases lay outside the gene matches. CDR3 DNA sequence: TGTGCTAGTGGCGACAGGGGGGTCGAAAAACTGTTTTTT. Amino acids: CASGDRGVEKLFF.

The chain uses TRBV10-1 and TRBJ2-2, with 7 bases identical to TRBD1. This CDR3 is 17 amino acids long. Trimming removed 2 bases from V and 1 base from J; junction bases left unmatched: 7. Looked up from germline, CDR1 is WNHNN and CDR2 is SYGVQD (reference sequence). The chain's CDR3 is CASSEPRGQVNTGELFF. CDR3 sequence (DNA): TGCGCCAGCAGTGAGCCGCGAGGACAGGTGAACACCGGGGAGCTGTTTTTT.

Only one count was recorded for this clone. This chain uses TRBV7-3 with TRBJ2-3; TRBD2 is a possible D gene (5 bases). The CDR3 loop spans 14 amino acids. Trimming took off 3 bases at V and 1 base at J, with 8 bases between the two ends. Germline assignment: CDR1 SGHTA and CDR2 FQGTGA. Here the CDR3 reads CASSFSRGTDTQYF. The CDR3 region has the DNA TGTGCCAGCAGCTTTTCGCGGGGCACAGATACGCAGTATTTT.

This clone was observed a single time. The CDR3 DNA reads as TGTGCCAGCAGTCCCGGGGTAAGCAATCAGCCCCAGCATTTT. It specifies CASSPGVSNQPQHF. The gene calls are TRBV3-1 (or the pseudogene TRBV3-2) and TRBJ1-5, with unresolved D. Germline CDR1 LGHDT, CDR2 YNNKEL (reference sequence). This CDR3 has 14 amino acids. V gave up 6 bases and J gave up 1 base, with 10 bases separating them.

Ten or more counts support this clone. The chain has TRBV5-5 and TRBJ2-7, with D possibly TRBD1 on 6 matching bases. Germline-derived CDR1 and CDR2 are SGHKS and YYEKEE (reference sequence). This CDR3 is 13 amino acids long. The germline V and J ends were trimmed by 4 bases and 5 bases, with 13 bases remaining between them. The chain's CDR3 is CASSPGAGNEQYF. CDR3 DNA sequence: TGTGCCAGCAGCCCAGGGGCTGGGAACGAGCAGTACTTC.

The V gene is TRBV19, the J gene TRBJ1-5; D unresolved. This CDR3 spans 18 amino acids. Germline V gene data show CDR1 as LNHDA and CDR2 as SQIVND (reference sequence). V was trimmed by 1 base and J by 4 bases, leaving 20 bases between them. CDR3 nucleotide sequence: TGTGCCAGTAGTATAGCCTCCGGGAGAAAATCAGGTAATCAGCCCCAGCATTTT. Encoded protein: CASSIASGRKSGNQPQHF. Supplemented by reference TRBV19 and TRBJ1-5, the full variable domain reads DGGITQSPKYLFRKEGQNVTLSCEQNLNHDAMYWYRQDPGQGLRLIYYSQIVNDFQKGDIAEGYSVSREKKESFPLTVTSAQKNPTAFYLCASSIASGRKSGNQPQHFGDGTRLSIL.

In DNA form, the CDR3 reads TGTGCCAGCAGCTTAGTGCGAGCAGGGGGCACTGAAGCTTTCTTT. Its translation is CASSLVRAGGTEAFF. The rearrangement uses TRBV11-2 and TRBJ1-1, with 7 positions matching TRBD1. The CDR3 is made up of 15 amino acids. Germline V gene data show CDR1 as SGHAT and CDR2 as FQNNGV. With V trimmed by 1 base and J by 4 bases, 6 bases remained unmatched.

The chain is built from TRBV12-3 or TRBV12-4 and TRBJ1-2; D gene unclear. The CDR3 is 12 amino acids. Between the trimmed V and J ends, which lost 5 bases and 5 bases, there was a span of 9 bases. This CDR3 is CASSEGFYGYTF. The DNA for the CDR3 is TGTGCCAGCAGTGAGGGTTTTTATGGCTACACCTTC.

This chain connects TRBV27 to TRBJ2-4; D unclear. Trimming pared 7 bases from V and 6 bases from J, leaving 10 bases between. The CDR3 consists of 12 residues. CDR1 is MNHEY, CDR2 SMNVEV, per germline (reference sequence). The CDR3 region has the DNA TGTGCCAGCACAGGCAAATTAAACATTCAGTACTTC. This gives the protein CASTGKLNIQYF.

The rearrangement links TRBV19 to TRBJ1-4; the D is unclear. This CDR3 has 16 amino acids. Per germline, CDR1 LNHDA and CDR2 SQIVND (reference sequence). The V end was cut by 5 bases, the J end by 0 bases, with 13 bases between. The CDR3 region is CASSPGKGATNEKLFF. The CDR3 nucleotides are TGTGCCAGTAGTCCCGGGAAGGGTGCAACTAATGAAAAACTGTTTTTT.

The CDR3 DNA reads TGTGCCAGCAGCTCCCCGAGGGACTCCTACGAGCAGTACTTC. Protein sequence: CASSSPRDSYEQYF. This chain uses TRBV7-8 with TRBJ2-7; D possibly corresponds to TRBD2 (5 bases). Trimming cost V 4 bases and J 0 bases, with 10 bases left between them. Germline CDR1 SGHVS, CDR2 FQNEAQ. The CDR3 runs 14 residues.

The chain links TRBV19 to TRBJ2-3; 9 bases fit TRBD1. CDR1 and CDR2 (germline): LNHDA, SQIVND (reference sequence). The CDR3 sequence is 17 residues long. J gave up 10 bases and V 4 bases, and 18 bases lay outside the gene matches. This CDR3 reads CASSRAGTGTGMVSQYF. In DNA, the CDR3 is TGTGCCAGTAGTAGGGCGGGCACCGGGACAGGGATGGTATCGCAGTATTTT.

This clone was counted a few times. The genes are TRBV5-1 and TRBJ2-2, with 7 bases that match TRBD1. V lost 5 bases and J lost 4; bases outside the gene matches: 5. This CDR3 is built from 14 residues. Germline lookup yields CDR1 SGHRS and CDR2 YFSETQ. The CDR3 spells CASSSDRATGELFF. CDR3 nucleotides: TGCGCCAGCAGTTCCGACAGGGCCACCGGGGAGCTGTTTTTT.

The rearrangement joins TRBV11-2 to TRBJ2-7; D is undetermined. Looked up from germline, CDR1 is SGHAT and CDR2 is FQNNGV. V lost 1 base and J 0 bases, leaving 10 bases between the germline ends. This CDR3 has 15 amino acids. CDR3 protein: CASSLVRSSSYEQYF. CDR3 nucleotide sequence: TGTGCCAGCAGCTTAGTGCGGAGTTCCTCCTACGAGCAGTACTTC.

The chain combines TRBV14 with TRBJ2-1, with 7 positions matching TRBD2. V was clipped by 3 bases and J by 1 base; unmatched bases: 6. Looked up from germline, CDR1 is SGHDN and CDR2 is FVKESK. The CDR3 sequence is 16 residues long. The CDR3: CASSHPREASYNEQFF. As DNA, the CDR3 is TGTGCCAGCAGCCACCCCCGGGAGGCTTCCTACAATGAGCAGTTCTTC.

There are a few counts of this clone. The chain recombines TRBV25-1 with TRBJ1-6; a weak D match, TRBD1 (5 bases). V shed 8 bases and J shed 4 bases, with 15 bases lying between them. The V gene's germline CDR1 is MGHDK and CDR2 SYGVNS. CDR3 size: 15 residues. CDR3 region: CASGGGSLYNSPLHF. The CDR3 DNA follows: TGTGCCAGCGGGGGGGGATCCCTTTATAATTCACCCCTCCACTTT.

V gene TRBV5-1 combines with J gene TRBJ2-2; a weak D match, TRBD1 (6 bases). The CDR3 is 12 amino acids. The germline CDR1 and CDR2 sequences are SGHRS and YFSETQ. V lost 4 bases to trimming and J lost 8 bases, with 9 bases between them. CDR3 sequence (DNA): TGCGCCAGCAGCCTACAGGGAGGGGAGCTGTTTTTT. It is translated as CASSLQGGELFF.

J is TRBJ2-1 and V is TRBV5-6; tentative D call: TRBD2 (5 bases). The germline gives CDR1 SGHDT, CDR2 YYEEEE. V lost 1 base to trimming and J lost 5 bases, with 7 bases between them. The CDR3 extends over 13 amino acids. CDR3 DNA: TGTGCCAGCAGCTTGCAGCGGCACAATGAGCAGTTCTTC. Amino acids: CASSLQRHNEQFF.

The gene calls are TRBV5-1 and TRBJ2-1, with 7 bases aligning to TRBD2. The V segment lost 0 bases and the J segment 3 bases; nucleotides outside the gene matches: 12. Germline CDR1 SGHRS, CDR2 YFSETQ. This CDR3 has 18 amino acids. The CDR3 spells CASSLVWGGLGYYNEQFF. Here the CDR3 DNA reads TGCGCCAGCAGCTTGGTATGGGGGGGACTTGGATACTACAATGAGCAGTTCTTC.

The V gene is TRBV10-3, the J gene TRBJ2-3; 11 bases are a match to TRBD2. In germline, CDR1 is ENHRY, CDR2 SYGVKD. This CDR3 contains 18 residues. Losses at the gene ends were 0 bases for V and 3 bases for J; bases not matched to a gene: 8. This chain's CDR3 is CAISESGSGGARTDTQYF. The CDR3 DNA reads TGTGCCATCAGTGAGTCGGGTAGCGGGGGGGCTCGTACAGATACGCAGTATTTT.